This is a list of T cell receptor beta chains from one sample in a study of vaccination and CD4 T cells after COVID-19. TCRdb independently ran MiXCR on the PCR reads; one entry per CDR3 protein. The sample records about 14,000 distinct CDR3 sequences, under 45% being singletons. These receptors have no known antigen. Sequencing used CD4+ T cells from blood, cultured in vitro. The receptors derive from a human donor who had recovered from COVID-19. The CDR3 runs from the conserved cysteine through the conserved F or W. The D gene is left open where the match is weak. A row's size may be missing; if present it is once, few, many or a size class.

J gene	D gene	clone size	V gene	CDR3 length	CDR3 DNA	CDR3 protein
TRBJ2-5	TRBD1	.	TRBV28	15	TGTGCCAGCACCACGTGGGGGACAGTTAAAGAGACCCAGTACTTC	CASTTWGTVKETQYF
TRBJ2-6	.	.	TRBV30	13	TGTGCCTTTAGGGAAATTGGGGCCAACGTCCTGACTTTC	CAFREIGANVLTF
TRBJ2-5	.	medium-sized	TRBV2	11	TGTGCCAGCCCAGGACAAGAGACCCAGTACTTC	CASPGQETQYF
TRBJ1-6	.	.	TRBV6-5	17	TGTGCCAGCAGTTACTCGGGGGGCGCAGGGGATAATTCACCCCTCCACTTT	CASSYSGGAGDNSPLHF
TRBJ2-5	.	.	TRBV5-4	14	TGTGCCAGCAGCGCCGACAGGTACCAAGAGACCCAGTACTTC	CASSADRYQETQYF
TRBJ1-1	.	.	TRBV19	15	TGTGCCAGTAGTATCGACGGCAGGGTGAGCACTGAAGCTTTCTTT	CASSIDGRVSTEAFF
TRBJ2-5	.	few	TRBV20-1	14	TGCAGTGCTAGAGACGGCCTCCAAACCGAGACCCAGTACTTC	CSARDGLQTETQYF
TRBJ1-4	.	.	TRBV28	19	TGTGCCAGCAGTCACCAAGCAGGAGCTCCGAGGGGGGCATACGAAAAACTGTTTTTT	CASSHQAGAPRGAYEKLFF
TRBJ1-3	TRBD1	.	TRBV7-6	14	TGTGCCAGCAGCTTGACAGGGACTGGAAACACCATATATTTT	CASSLTGTGNTIYF
TRBJ2-7	.	.	TRBV20-1	14	TGCAGTGCAAGTAAACTCCCGGTCACCTACGAGCAGTACTTC	CSASKLPVTYEQYF
TRBJ2-1	.	few	TRBV29-1	11	TGCAGCGTGCATCGTGAGGGTGAGCAGTTCTTC	CSVHREGEQFF
TRBJ1-2	.	few	TRBV4-3	15	TGCGCCAGCAGCCAAGAGTTCCAGGAAGGGGCTGGCTACACCTTC	CASSQEFQEGAGYTF
TRBJ2-2	.	few	TRBV7-2	15	TGTGCCAGCAGCTTAGCCATCTCAGGGACCGGGGAGCTGTTTTTT	CASSLAISGTGELFF
TRBJ1-4	TRBD1	few	TRBV27	14	TGTGCCAGCAGCCGGACAGGCCAACTTGAAAAACTGTTTTTT	CASSRTGQLEKLFF
TRBJ2-1	TRBD1	once	TRBV18	16	TGTGCCAGCTCAGCTTACGGGACAGGATTTTCTGGTGAGCAGTTCTTC	CASSAYGTGFSGEQFF
TRBJ1-2	.	.	TRBV9	12	TGTGCCAGCAGCGTAGACGAGTTTGGCTACACCTTC	CASSVDEFGYTF
TRBJ2-1	TRBD1	.	TRBV19	16	TGTGCCAGTAGTCCGAGACAGGGACGTCCCTACAATGAGCAGTTCTTC	CASSPRQGRPYNEQFF
TRBJ2-2	TRBD2	.	TRBV20-1	16	TGCAGTGCTCCCTCGACGGGAGGTCCGAACACCGGGGAGCTGTTTTTT	CSAPSTGGPNTGELFF
TRBJ1-6	.	.	TRBV6-5	16	TGTGCCAGCAGTTACTCGGGTCGCAGGTTTAATTCACCCCTCCACTTT	CASSYSGRRFNSPLHF
TRBJ2-6	.	.	TRBV1	18	TGCACCAGCAGCCAATTCTTAGGGTACGACTCTGGGGCCAACGTCCTGACTTTC	CTSSQFLGYDSGANVLTF
TRBJ2-1	.	.	TRBV20-1	13	TGCAGTGCTGGTAGAACGAGAGGGGATGAGCAGTCCTTC	CSAGRTRGDEQSF
TRBJ1-2	.	few	TRBV28	17	TGTGCCAGCAGTTTAGAGGGTCCCAGAGTTGCTACTTATGGCTACACCTTC	CASSLEGPRVATYGYTF
TRBJ1-1	TRBD1	.	TRBV29-1	13	TGCAGCGCCTGGGACAGCAGGAACACTGAAGCTTTCTTT	CSAWDSRNTEAFF
TRBJ2-5	.	.	TRBV27	14	TGTGCCAACAGGCCCGCTAGGTTTCAAGAGACCCAGTACTTC	CANRPARFQETQYF
TRBJ2-5	TRBD2	once	TRBV24-1	15	TGTGCCACCAGTGAGCCGGCGGGAGGACAAGAGACCCAGTACTTC	CATSEPAGGQETQYF
TRBJ2-1	TRBD2	.	TRBV27	15	TGTGCCAGCAGAGGAGGATTAGCGGGCCAAACTCGGCAGTTCTTC	CASRGGLAGQTRQFF
TRBJ2-1	.	.	TRBV20-1	14	TGCAGTGCTAGCCCGACCTTACTACGGAATGAGCAGTTCTTC	CSASPTLLRNEQFF
TRBJ2-2	.	.	TRBV7-6	14	TGTGCCAGCAGCTCGACAGGGAACACCGGGGAGCTGTTTTTT	CASSSTGNTGELFF
TRBJ1-4	.	.	TRBV6-1	15	TGTGCCAGCAGTGAAGACAGGTTGACTAATGAAAAACTGTTTTTT	CASSEDRLTNEKLFF
TRBJ2-5	.	.	TRBV2	13	TGTGCCAGCAGTTTTGAGGGGTTGGAGACCCAGTACTTC	CASSFEGLETQYF
TRBJ2-5	.	.	TRBV28	17	TGTGCCAGCAGTTTCGCAGGGGGGGCTCGATCGTGGGAGACCCAGTACTTC	CASSFAGGARSWETQYF
TRBJ2-2	.	few	TRBV6-4	13	TGTGCCAGCAGTGCCGCGAACACCGGGGAGCTGTTTTTT	CASSAANTGELFF